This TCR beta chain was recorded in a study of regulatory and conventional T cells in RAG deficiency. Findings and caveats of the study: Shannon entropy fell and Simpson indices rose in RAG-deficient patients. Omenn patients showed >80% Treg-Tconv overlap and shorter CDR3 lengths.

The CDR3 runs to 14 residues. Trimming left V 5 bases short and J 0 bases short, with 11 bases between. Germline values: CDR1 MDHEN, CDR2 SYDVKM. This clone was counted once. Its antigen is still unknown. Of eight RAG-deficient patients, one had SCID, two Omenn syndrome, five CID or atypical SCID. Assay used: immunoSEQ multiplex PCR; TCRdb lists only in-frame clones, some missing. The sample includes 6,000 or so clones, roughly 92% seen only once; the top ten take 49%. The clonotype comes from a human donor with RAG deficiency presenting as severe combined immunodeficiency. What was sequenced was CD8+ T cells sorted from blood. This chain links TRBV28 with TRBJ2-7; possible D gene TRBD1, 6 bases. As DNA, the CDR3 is TGTGCCAGCAGTCCGACAGGAAACTCCTACGAGCAGTACTTC. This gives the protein CASSPTGNSYEQYF. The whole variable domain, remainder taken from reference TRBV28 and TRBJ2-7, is DVKVTQSSRYLVKRTGEKVFLECVQDMDHENMFWYRQDPGLGLRLIYFSYDVKMKEKGDIPEGYSVSREKKERFSLILESASTNQTSMYLCASSPTGNSYEQYFGPGTRLTVT.